Each of the 26 T cell receptor beta chains below was sequenced from the same sample in a study of shared clonotypes between healthy human individuals. Sequencing used immunoSEQ multiplex PCR; TCRdb keeps in-frame clones, though not all of them. The profile shows 600,000 to 750,000 clones, approximately 79% of them singletons. The material sequenced was memory CD4+ T cells sorted from blood. Specified subset: CD45RA-negative fraction. The receptors originated from a woman aged 25-40 years in good health.

The chain joins TRBV27 to TRBJ1-2, with TRBD1 identical over 7 bases. The CDR3 totals 14 residues. Germline V gene data show CDR1 as MNHEY and CDR2 as SMNVEV (reference sequence). The V gene end was trimmed by 6 bases and the J gene end by 4 bases; junction bases not matched to a gene: 8. The CDR3 region has the DNA TGTGCCAGCAGCCCGATAGGGACAGTCTATGGCTACACCTTC. This gives the protein CASSPIGTVYGYTF.

The chain employs TRBV30 and TRBJ1-1; no clear D. Trimming removed 7 bases from V and 0 bases from J, with 18 bases in between. The CDR3 sequence is 15 residues long. CDR1 GTSNPN and CDR2 SVGIG come from the germline V gene (reference sequence). CDR3 nucleotides: TGTGCCTACAAAAGACACTCGCCATTGAACACTGAAGCTTTCTTT. This sequence encodes CAYKRHSPLNTEAFF.

The chain couples TRBV27 to TRBJ2-6, with 7 bases identical to TRBD1. CDR3 length equals 15 residues. Per germline, CDR1 MNHEY and CDR2 SMNVEV (reference sequence). Unmatched junction bases numbered 3, after V lost 5 bases and J lost 2 bases. CDR3 bases: TGTGCCAGCAGTCTCGACAGGGCTGGGGCCAACGTCCTGACTTTC. It is translated as CASSLDRAGANVLTF.

The chain links TRBV7-9 to TRBJ2-7, with D unclear. The CDR3 is made up of 14 amino acids. V lost 5 bases and J 0 bases, leaving 11 bases between the germline ends. Germline V gives CDR1 SEHNR, CDR2 FQNEAQ (reference sequence). The CDR3 sequence is CASSLLQPSYEQYF. DNA for the CDR3: TGTGCCAGCAGCCTACTTCAGCCCTCCTACGAGCAGTACTTC.

V gene TRBV30 combines with J gene TRBJ1-3; no firm D call. Germline V gene data show CDR1 as GTSNPN and CDR2 as SVGIG (reference sequence). The V gene lost 5 bases and the J gene lost 0 bases, with 8 bases spanning the gap. This CDR3 region has 13 residues. The CDR3 loop reads CAWGVYSGNTIYF. The CDR3 DNA sequence: TGTGCCTGGGGCGTCTACTCTGGAAACACCATATATTTT. The complete variable domain, with remaining parts taken from reference TRBV30 and TRBJ1-3, reads SQTIHQWPATLVQPVGSPLSLECTVEGTSNPNLYWYRQAAGRGLQLLFYSVGIGQISSEVPQNLSASRPQDRQFILSSKKLLLSDSGFYLCAWGVYSGNTIYFGEGSWLTVV.

This sequence joins TRBV10-1 and TRBJ1-1, with a tentative D call TRBD1 (5 bases). CDR1 is WNHNN, CDR2 SYGVQD, per germline (reference sequence). The CDR3 is made up of 14 amino acids. V was cut by 1 base and J by 5 bases, with 11 bases left in between. CDR3 residues: CASSEWGSSTEAFF. The CDR3 DNA reads as TGCGCCAGCAGTGAGTGGGGGAGTAGTACTGAAGCTTTCTTT.

For this clone: Within the sample, other DNA sequences also encode this same CDR3. The chain employs TRBV18 and TRBJ2-7; TRBD1 is a possible D gene (6 bases). The CDR3 is 14 amino acids. Between the trimmed V and J ends, which lost 2 bases and 3 bases, there was a span of 11 bases. CDR1 and CDR2 from the germline V gene are KGHSH and LQKENI. The CDR3 region has the DNA TGTGCCAGCTCACCAGGCACAGGGTACTACGAGCAGTACTTC. Its protein product is CASSPGTGYYEQYF.

This chain connects TRBV11-2 to TRBJ2-1; no clear D. Looked up from germline, CDR1 is SGHAT and CDR2 is FQNNGV. There are 15 residues in the CDR3. V lost 5 bases and J lost 9, with 20 bases in between. This CDR3 reads CASSQSAPGGVEQFF. The CDR3 DNA follows: TGTGCCAGCAGCCAAAGCGCCCCGGGTGGCGTTGAGCAGTTCTTC.

The rearrangement links TRBV28 to TRBJ1-4; D gene uncertain. There are 10 residues in the CDR3. Per the germline V gene, CDR1 is MDHEN and CDR2 is SYDVKM. The V end lost 6 bases, the J end lost 6 bases, and 2 bases lay between the germline ends. As DNA, the CDR3 is TGTGCCAGCAGGCATGAAAAACTGTTTTTT. This encodes CASRHEKLFF.

This chain uses TRBV6-5 with TRBJ2-7, with D perhaps being TRBD1 or TRBD2 (5 bases each). This CDR3 contains 13 residues. Germline CDR1 is MNHEY and CDR2 is SVGAGI. Trimming removed 6 bases from V and 2 bases from J, with 11 bases in between. The CDR3 DNA is TGTGCCAGCAGATCGGGACCTACCTACGAGCAGTACTTC. Its translation: CASRSGPTYEQYF.

The chain uses TRBV6-5 and TRBJ2-5, with 7 bases matching TRBD2. This CDR3 is 14 amino acids long. The junction had 0 bases not matched to a gene; V was cut back by 0 bases and J by 2 bases. Germline CDR1 reads MNHEY; CDR2 reads SVGAGI. The CDR3 protein is CASSYSGGQETQYF. CDR3 nucleotide sequence: TGTGCCAGCAGTTACTCGGGAGGGCAAGAGACCCAGTACTTC.

This chain links TRBV29-1 with TRBJ1-6, with 7 bases aligning to TRBD1. The CDR3 is 13 amino acids. Germline CDR1 SQVTM, CDR2 ANQGSEA. J was trimmed by 9 bases and V by 7 bases; bases with no gene match: 9. The CDR3 sequence is CSALQGEGSPLHF. The CDR3 DNA follows: TGCAGCGCCCTTCAGGGGGAGGGTTCACCCCTCCACTTT. The variable domain in full, completed from reference TRBV29-1 and TRBJ1-6, reads SAVISQKPSRDICQRGTSLTIQCQVDSQVTMMFWYRQQPGQSLTLIATANQGSEATYESGFVIDKFPISRPNLTFSTLTVSNMSPEDSSIYLCSALQGEGSPLHFGNGTRLTVT.

This rearrangement joins TRBV2 to TRBJ1-5; D unresolved. The V and J ends lost 6 bases and 7 bases respectively, with 13 bases between them. The CDR3 runs to 13 residues. The germline CDR1 and CDR2 sequences are SNHLY and FYNNEI. The CDR3 spells CASRGRDWQPQHF. CDR3 sequence (DNA): TGTGCCAGCAGAGGTAGGGATTGGCAGCCCCAGCATTTT.

This chain connects TRBV11-2 to TRBJ2-5; D is unclear. The CDR3 is made up of 13 amino acids. Trimming left V 5 bases short and J 5 bases short, with 12 bases between. Germline values: CDR1 SGHAT, CDR2 FQNNGV. CDR3 sequence: CASSRTNGETQYF. CDR3 DNA: TGTGCCAGCAGCCGTACAAACGGGGAGACCCAGTACTTC. The entire variable domain, with the rest obtained from reference TRBV11-2 and TRBJ2-5, is as follows: EAGVAQSPRYKIIEKRQSVAFWCNPISGHATLYWYQQILGQGPKLLIQFQNNGVVDDSQLPKDRFSAERLKGVDSTLKIQPAKLEDSAVYLCASSRTNGETQYFGPGTRLLVL.

The chain uses TRBV7-2 and TRBJ2-2, with D maybe TRBD2 (6 bases). This CDR3 comprises 16 residues. Per the germline V gene, CDR1 is SGHTA and CDR2 is FQGNSA. Trimming shortened V by 5 bases and J by 4 bases, and 17 bases separated the two germline ends. The CDR3 coding sequence is TGTGCCAGCAGCCACGGAGGGCGCTCTATCACCGGGGAGCTGTTTTTT. Translated, it gives CASSHGGRSITGELFF.

This clone came up once. The genes are TRBV6-5 and TRBJ1-6; no clear D. Between the trimmed V and J ends, which lost 11 bases and 8 bases, there was a span of 16 bases. Per the germline V gene, CDR1 is MNHEY and CDR2 is SVGAGI. This CDR3 has 13 amino acids. The CDR3 bases are TGTGCCGCAGCGCCATTCTACGATTCACCCCTCCACTTT. Protein product: CAAAPFYDSPLHF.

The chain recombines TRBV2 with TRBJ1-1; no firm D call. Germline V lookup: CDR1 SNHLY, CDR2 FYNNEI. Trimming shortened V by 6 bases and J by 4 bases, and 18 bases separated the two germline ends. This CDR3 has 15 amino acids. The CDR3 nucleotides are TGTGCCAGCAGGTTATTGTGGGCAGAGGCCACTGAAGCTTTCTTT. Translated, it gives CASRLLWAEATEAFF.

The V gene is TRBV5-6, the J gene TRBJ1-5, with a possible D match to TRBD1 (5 bases). This CDR3 spans 16 amino acids. Germline loops: CDR1 SGHDT, CDR2 YYEEEE. Between the trimmed V and J ends, which lost 4 bases and 0 bases, there was a span of 14 bases. In DNA, the CDR3 is TGTGCCAGCAGCCGCCGGGGGTCAGTTAGCAATCAGCCCCAGCATTTT. Encoded protein: CASSRRGSVSNQPQHF.

This sequence joins TRBV2 and TRBJ1-5; 9 bases map to TRBD1. The V segment lost 4 bases and the J segment 5 bases; nucleotides outside the gene matches: 6. Germline CDR1 SNHLY, CDR2 FYNNEI. The CDR3 totals 15 residues. The CDR3 loop is CASSGGQGNYQPQHF. Written as DNA, the CDR3 is TGTGCCAGCAGTGGAGGACAGGGGAATTATCAGCCCCAGCATTTT.

The chain combines TRBV5-1 with TRBJ2-3, with TRBD2 matching 11 bases. The length of the CDR3 is 14 residues. Germline V gives CDR1 SGHRS, CDR2 YFSETQ. J lost 7 bases, V lost 4 bases, and 5 bases had no gene match. The CDR3 loop is CASSQGTSGNTQYF. The CDR3, as DNA: TGCGCCAGCAGCCAGGGGACTAGCGGAAATACGCAGTATTTT. Based on the CDR3 plus reference TRBV5-1 and TRBJ2-3, the full variable domain is KAGVTQTPRYLIKTRGQQVTLSCSPISGHRSVSWYQQTPGQGLQFLFEYFSETQRNKGNFPGRFSGRQFSNSRSEMNVSTLELGDSALYLCASSQGTSGNTQYFGPGTRLTVL.

In this sample, this clone turned up many times. The CDR3 loop reads CASSLGSQSSYNEQFF. The CDR3 region has the DNA TGTGCCAGCAGCTTGGGGTCTCAGAGCTCCTACAATGAGCAGTTCTTC. The rearrangement joins TRBV5-4 to TRBJ2-1; no clear D. Germline CDR1 reads SGHNT; CDR2 reads YYREEE (reference sequence). This CDR3 has 16 residues. V was cut by 0 bases and J by 0 bases, with 10 bases left in between.

V and J are TRBV4-1 and TRBJ2-1; TRBD2 matches 8 bases. CDR1 is MGHRA, CDR2 YSYEKL, per germline. The length of the CDR3 is 15 residues. The J segment lost 6 bases and the V segment lost 0 bases, leaving 4 bases of the junction unmatched. CDR3 DNA sequence: TGCGCCAGCAGCCAAGAGGGGAGCGGGAGCAATGAGCAGTTCTTC. Encoded protein: CASSQEGSGSNEQFF.

This clone has just a few counts. The rearrangement uses TRBV6-5 and TRBJ1-6; TRBD1 matches at 7 bases. Germline V gene lookup returns CDR1 MNHEY and CDR2 SVGAGI. J lost 5 bases, V lost 3 bases, and 7 bases had no gene match. The CDR3 is 16 residues long. The CDR3 sequence is CASSYRGTEHNSPLHF. In DNA form, the CDR3 reads TGTGCCAGCAGTTATCGGGGGACAGAGCATAATTCACCCCTCCACTTT.

This chain joins TRBV7-8 and TRBJ1-2; D ambiguous. Looked up from germline, CDR1 is SGHVS and CDR2 is FQNEAQ. The CDR3 loop spans 13 amino acids. V dropped 4 bases and J dropped 6 bases, with 12 bases sitting between them. The CDR3 nucleotides are TGTGCCAGCAGCTCCGACATTGGAGATGGCTACACCTTC. Its translation is CASSSDIGDGYTF.

This sequence joins TRBV5-4 and TRBJ2-7; 9 bases agree with TRBD2. V lost 4 bases, J lost 5 bases, and 7 bases stayed unmatched. The CDR3 consists of 14 residues. Germline V gene sequence: CDR1 SGHNT, CDR2 YYREEE (reference sequence). The CDR3 sequence: CASSAGSGRNEQYF. Here the CDR3 DNA reads TGTGCCAGCAGCGCCGGGAGCGGGAGGAACGAGCAGTACTTC.

This clone was detected once. This chain links TRBV4-1 with TRBJ2-1, with 8 bases matching TRBD2. The CDR3 is 15 residues long. Trimming took 2 bases from V and 7 from J; bases not matched to a gene: 7. Germline assignment: CDR1 MGHRA and CDR2 YSYEKL. Written as DNA, the CDR3 is TGCGCCAGCAGCCAACCGACTAGCGCCCTGAATGAGCAGTTCTTC. Translated: CASSQPTSALNEQFF.